These T cell receptor beta chains were read from a single sample in a study of long-term antiretroviral therapy in people with HIV. The data were produced by immunoSEQ multiplex PCR, yet TCRdb's version contains in-frame clones alone and is incomplete. The sample consists of more than 6,000 clones, around 74% of them appearing once. Sequencing was performed on unsorted PBMCs, taken 0.5 years before starting antiretroviral therapy. These receptors were obtained from a man in his forties or fifties with HIV. Each CDR3 is given with its conserved first and last residue. The D gene is left open where the match is weak. Clone sizes are given selectively: once, few, many, or a class where the clone is expanded.

>NA|TRBD2|TRBJ2-3|TRBV7-8
CASSPRLAGTDTQYF
TGTGCCAGCAGCCCGCGACTAGCGGGGACAGATACGCAGTATTTT
>NA|NA|TRBJ2-7|TRBV5-1
CASSSDGSYEQYF
TGCGCCAGCAGCTCGGACGGCTCCTACGAGCAGTACTTC
>few|NA|TRBJ1-1|TRBV4-3
CASSQDPNTEAFF
TGCGCCAGCAGCCAAGATCCAAACACTGAAGCTTTCTTT
>NA|NA|TRBJ2-3|TRBV19
CASRPTASTDTQYF
TGTGCCAGTAGACCGACAGCCAGCACAGATACGCAGTATTTT
>NA|NA|TRBJ2-7|TRBV7-9
CASRQVPYEQYF
TGTGCCAGCAGACAGGTTCCCTACGAGCAGTACTTC
>few|TRBD2|TRBJ2-7|TRBV6-5
CASSYSLAGGTYEQYF
TGTGCCAGCAGTTACTCGTTAGCGGGGGGCACGTACGAGCAGTACTTC
>NA|NA|TRBJ1-6|TRBV6-6
CASSYSSSMGSPLHF
TGTGCCAGCAGTTACTCAAGCTCGATGGGTTCACCCCTCCACTTT
>NA|NA|TRBJ2-7|TRBV7-2
CASSVQGSYEQYF
TGTGCCAGCAGCGTCCAGGGTTCATACGAGCAGTACTTC
>NA|TRBD1|TRBJ1-4|TRBV5-6
CASSSPPGQGLEYEKLFF
TGTGCCAGCAGCTCCCCCCCGGGACAGGGGTTAGAATATGAAAAACTGTTTTTT
>NA|TRBD1|TRBJ1-1|TRBV6-5
CASSYSGQGGTEAFF
TGTGCCAGCAGTTACTCTGGACAGGGTGGCACTGAAGCTTTCTTT
>NA|NA|TRBJ1-1|TRBV29-1
CSVDPRDPNTEAFF
TGCAGCGTTGACCCCCGGGACCCGAACACTGAAGCTTTCTTT
>NA|NA|TRBJ2-7|TRBV5-4
CASSLGSRFGNEQYF
TGTGCCAGCAGCTTGGGCAGCCGCTTTGGGAACGAGCAGTACTTC
>NA|TRBD1|TRBJ1-2|TRBV5-5
CASSRQGPWAF
TGTGCCAGCAGCCGACAGGGCCCTTGGGCCTTC
>NA|NA|TRBJ2-3|TRBV5-4
CASSLPSTDTQYF
TGTGCCAGCAGCTTACCAAGCACAGATACGCAGTATTTT
>NA|TRBD2|TRBJ2-1|TRBV5-4
CASSFPGTSGGAGNEQFF
TGTGCCAGCAGCTTTCCCGGGACTAGCGGGGGGGCGGGCAATGAGCAGTTCTTC
>NA|NA|TRBJ2-5|TRBV6-1
CASSPGLTGIETQYF
TGTGCCAGCAGCCCCGGACTAACAGGGATTGAGACCCAGTACTTC
>NA|TRBD1|TRBJ1-2|TRBV7-2
CASSPRTGGDYGYTF
TGTGCCAGCAGCCCCAGGACAGGGGGCGACTATGGCTACACCTTC
>NA|NA|TRBJ2-2|TRBV5-1
CASSLGTLNTGELFF
TGCGCCAGCAGCTTGGGGACTTTAAACACCGGGGAGCTGTTTTTT
>NA|NA|TRBJ2-3|TRBV28
CASSSTPGRDTDTQYF
TGTGCCAGCAGTTCAACCCCCGGGCGGGACACAGATACGCAGTATTTT
>few|NA|TRBJ2-7|TRBV18
CASSSKDSFAYEQYF
TGTGCCAGCTCATCCAAGGACAGCTTCGCCTACGAGCAGTACTTC
>NA|NA|TRBJ2-7|TRBV2
CASSEGSYSYEQYF
TGTGCCAGCAGTGAAGGCAGTTACTCCTACGAGCAGTACTTC
>few|TRBD1|TRBJ2-5|TRBV5-1
CASSLNRGSVETQYF
TGCGCCAGCAGCTTGAACAGGGGGTCGGTAGAGACCCAGTACTTC
>NA|NA|TRBJ2-7|TRBV19
CASSARRQGTTYEQYF
TGTGCCAGTAGTGCTCGAAGACAGGGGACTACCTACGAGCAGTACTTC
>NA|NA|TRBJ2-2|TRBV5-1
CASSHHQRISTGELFF
TGCGCCAGCAGCCACCACCAGAGGATATCTACCGGGGAGCTGTTTTTT
>NA|TRBD1|TRBJ2-1|TRBV5-1
CASSWLRGPNNEQFF
TGCGCCAGCAGCTGGCTAAGGGGGCCGAACAATGAGCAGTTCTTC
>NA|NA|TRBJ2-2|TRBV30
CAWSKGTSGTGELFF
TGTGCCTGGAGTAAAGGGACAAGCGGCACCGGGGAGCTGTTTTTT
>NA|TRBD1|TRBJ2-7|TRBV7-6
CASSPGTGLYEQYF
TGTGCCAGCAGTCCCGGGACAGGTCTCTACGAGCAGTACTTC
>large|NA|TRBJ1-2|TRBV29-1
CSDRIPDGYTF
TGCAGCGACAGGATCCCAGATGGCTACACCTTC
>NA|NA|TRBJ1-1|TRBV12-5
CASGLALAGGAEAFF
TGTGCTAGTGGTTTGGCATTAGCGGGGGGTGCTGAAGCTTTCTTT
>medium-sized|TRBD2|TRBJ2-1|TRBV9
CASSVDSGGLFYNEQFF
TGTGCCAGCAGCGTAGATAGCGGGGGGCTTTTTTACAATGAGCAGTTCTTC
>NA|TRBD2|TRBJ2-7|TRBV5-1
CASSALGGLAGGAYEQYF
TGCGCCAGCAGCGCCCTCGGGGGTCTAGCGGGGGGAGCCTACGAGCAGTACTTC
>NA|NA|TRBJ2-7|TRBV30
CAWSKGGNSYEQYF
TGTGCCTGGAGTAAGGGGGGGAACTCCTACGAGCAGTACTTC
>NA|TRBD1|TRBJ1-3|TRBV6-1
CASDRGNTIYF
TGTGCCAGTGACAGGGGTAACACCATATATTTT
>NA|NA|TRBJ1-4|TRBV7-9
CASSPPWAGEKLFF
TGTGCCAGCAGCCCCCCGTGGGCCGGGGAAAAACTGTTTTTT
>NA|NA|TRBJ1-2|TRBV6-5
CASSYVGGYGYTF
TGTGCCAGCAGTTACGTGGGAGGGTATGGCTACACCTTC
>NA|NA|TRBJ2-1|TRBV27
CASSFVGMGEQFF
TGTGCCAGCAGTTTCGTCGGGATGGGTGAGCAGTTCTTC
>few|NA|TRBJ1-6|TRBV30
CAWSVVKGSNSPLHF
TGTGCCTGGAGTGTAGTCAAGGGAAGCAATTCACCCCTCCACTTT
>NA|NA|TRBJ2-7|TRBV19
CASSGAGAFLYEQYF
TGTGCCAGTAGTGGGGCAGGGGCTTTCCTCTACGAGCAGTACTTC
>NA|NA|TRBJ2-5|TRBV5-8
CASSLWGDSETQYF
TGTGCCAGCAGCTTATGGGGGGATTCGGAGACCCAGTACTTC
>NA|NA|TRBJ1-2|TRBV18
CASSPIGGTNYGYTF
TGTGCCAGCTCACCAATAGGAGGCACTAACTATGGCTACACCTTC
>NA|NA|TRBJ1-1|TRBV29-1
CSVDWGGRSTTEAFF
TGCAGCGTTGATTGGGGGGGCCGGTCGACCACTGAAGCTTTCTTT
>NA|TRBD1|TRBJ1-2|TRBV7-2
CASSSEVQGAGGYTF
TGTGCCAGCAGCTCAGAAGTGCAGGGGGCGGGAGGCTACACCTTC
>NA|NA|TRBJ1-5|TRBV5-8
CASSLDLSNQPQHF
TGTGCCAGCAGCTTGGATCTTAGCAATCAGCCCCAGCATTTT
>NA|NA|TRBJ1-3|TRBV28
CASTVWPRNTIYF
TGTGCCAGCACTGTCTGGCCCCGAAACACCATATATTTT
>NA|NA|TRBJ2-7|TRBV18
CASSLTREGYEQYF
TGTGCCAGCTCACTTACCAGGGAAGGGTACGAGCAGTACTTC
>few|NA|TRBJ1-2|TRBV27
CASSLSAGTLYGYTF
TGTGCCAGCAGTTTATCGGCAGGAACGCTCTATGGCTACACCTTC
>NA|TRBD2|TRBJ2-3|TRBV28
CASSPAGLLAGGTDTQYF
TGTGCCAGCAGTCCCGCAGGCCTACTAGCGGGGGGCACAGATACGCAGTATTTT
>NA|NA|TRBJ2-7|TRBV6-1
CASKGRSSSYEQYF
TGTGCCAGCAAAGGACGGTCAAGCTCCTACGAGCAGTACTTC
>NA|TRBD2|TRBJ2-4|TRBV7-3
CASSSSGGDIQYF
TGTGCCAGCAGCTCTAGCGGGGGGGACATTCAGTACTTC
>NA|TRBD2|TRBJ2-7|TRBV5-4
CASSLGPRRGGRIPNEQYF
TGTGCCAGCAGCTTGGGGCCCCGGCGGGGGGGCCGTATTCCCAACGAGCAGTACTTC
>NA|TRBD2|TRBJ2-3|TRBV4-3
CASSQDFGQRGGNTQYF
TGCGCCAGCAGCCAAGATTTCGGCCAGCGGGGGGGAAATACGCAGTATTTT
>few|TRBD1|TRBJ1-6|TRBV30
CAGYRGYNSPLHF
TGTGCCGGCTACAGGGGGTATAATTCACCCCTCCACTTT
>NA|NA|TRBJ2-7|TRBV2
CASTPLGGGPYEQYF
TGTGCCAGCACCCCTCTCGGAGGTGGTCCCTACGAGCAGTACTTC
>once|NA|TRBJ1-1|TRBV5-1
CASSALGPGPRTEAFF
TGCGCCAGCAGCGCCTTAGGGCCGGGGCCCAGGACTGAAGCTTTCTTT